The table lists the clone carrying this TCR beta chain with a few counts. This record belongs to a study of blood T cell repertoires in COVID-19. TCRdb's copy holds only in-frame clones and misses some; the assay was immunoSEQ multiplex PCR. This sample has a few hundred thousand clones, with roughly 88% found just once. V gave up 0 bases and J gave up 7 bases; unmatched junction bases: 5. The V gene's germline CDR1 is LGHNA and CDR2 YNFKEQ. There are 15 residues in the CDR3. This receptor was taken from a woman between 40 and 55 years old who had recovered from COVID-19. The chain has TRBV4-2 and TRBJ2-3, with TRBD2 matching 9 bases. The sample consisted of PBMCs or T cells enriched from blood (not recorded which). CDR3: CASSQDGGGENTQYF. DNA of the CDR3: TGTGCCAGCAGCCAAGATGGCGGGGGGGAAAATACGCAGTATTTT.